These 27 T cell receptor beta chains came from one sample sequenced in a study of OX40 agonist ivuxolimab in advanced cancers. Produced via immunoSEQ multiplex PCR; TCRdb's table is partial and in-frame only. This sample carries roughly 90,000 clones, roughly 88% of them seen once, and the ten largest clones take 0.6% to 0.75%. The source was CD4+ or CD8+ T cells sorted from blood, collected in a trial of the OX40 agonist ivuxolimab. The receptors stem from an adult with an advanced solid tumor such as melanoma, head and neck, liver or kidney cancer.

This clone was recorded only once. The V gene is TRBV7-7, the J gene TRBJ1-4; TRBD1 agrees at 10 bases. Trimming removed 1 base from V and 6 bases from J; junction bases left unmatched: 2. This CDR3 spans 15 amino acids. The germline gives CDR1 SSHAT, CDR2 FNYEAQ (reference sequence). The CDR3 bases are TGTGCCAGCAGCTTAGGACAGGGGGCATATGAAAAACTGTTTTTT. It translates to CASSLGQGAYEKLFF. Based on the CDR3 plus reference TRBV7-7 and TRBJ1-4, the full variable domain is GAGVSQSPRYKVTKRGQDVTLRCDPISSHATLYWYQQALGQGPEFLTYFNYEAQPDKSGLPSDRFSAERPEGSISTLTIQRTEQRDSAMYRCASSLGQGAYEKLFFGSGTQLSVL.

This sequence joins TRBV7-2 and TRBJ2-1, with 7 bases aligning to TRBD2. From germline, CDR1 is SGHTA and CDR2 FQGNSA. CDR3 length: 14 amino acids. V shed 4 bases, J shed 12 bases, and the junction held 12 bases outside the gene matches. The DNA for the CDR3 is TGTGCCAGCAGCTCAGGCTTTCGTAGCGGGTCGCAGTTCTTC. Its translation: CASSSGFRSGSQFF.

This sequence joins TRBV7-9 and TRBJ1-3; 9 bases are a match to TRBD1. The CDR3 is 19 amino acids. The germline CDR1 and CDR2 sequences are SEHNR and FQNEAQ (reference sequence). V was pared by 4 bases and J by 1 base, with 14 bases of the junction left unmatched. For the CDR3, the DNA is TGTGCCAGCAGCTCAGTCCCGGGACAGGGAATGGTGTCTGGAAACACCATATATTTT. Residues: CASSSVPGQGMVSGNTIYF.

The V and J genes are TRBV5-1 and TRBJ2-7, with D perhaps given as TRBD1 or TRBD2 (6 bases each). Trimming removed 2 bases from V and 3 bases from J, with 15 bases in between. The CDR3 is 15 residues long. Germline values: CDR1 SGHRS, CDR2 YFSETQ. The CDR3 nucleotides read TGCGCCAGCAGCTTAGGGGGACTTATTGACTACGAGCAGTACTTC. Residues: CASSLGGLIDYEQYF.

V gene TRBV7-8 combines with J gene TRBJ1-5; D may be TRBD1 (5 bases). The CDR3 length is 16 residues. V dropped 6 bases and J dropped 0 bases, with 15 bases sitting between them. Germline assignment: CDR1 SGHVS and CDR2 FQNEAQ. CDR3 sequence reads: CASSPSGAGSNQPQHF. In DNA, the CDR3 is TGTGCCAGCAGTCCAAGCGGGGCCGGTAGCAATCAGCCCCAGCATTTT.

The chain couples TRBV28 to TRBJ2-1; D may be TRBD1 (6 bases). The germline V gene has CDR1 MDHEN and CDR2 SYDVKM. The CDR3 loop spans 16 amino acids. The V end lost 5 bases, the J end lost 8 bases, and 22 bases lay between the germline ends. The CDR3, as DNA: TGTGCCAGCAGTCCCCTCGGAGCAGGGGTCGTAGATGAGCAGTTCTTC. It yields the protein CASSPLGAGVVDEQFF.

V is TRBV11-3 and J is TRBJ2-2, with D perhaps being TRBD1 or TRBD2 (6 bases each). V was trimmed by 2 bases and J by 4 bases, leaving 11 bases between them. The CDR3 has 15 amino acids. Looked up from germline, CDR1 is SGHNT and CDR2 is YENEEA. The CDR3 loop is CASSLLGGVTGELFF. The CDR3 DNA reads as TGTGCCAGCAGCTTATTGGGGGGCGTCACCGGGGAGCTGTTTTTT.

The gene calls are TRBV27 and TRBJ2-7; D is possibly TRBD1 (5 bases). The germline V and J ends were trimmed by 6 bases and 6 bases, with 18 bases remaining between them. This CDR3 has 14 amino acids. CDR1 and CDR2 from the germline V gene are MNHEY and SMNVEV (reference sequence). This CDR3 is CASSQSRVRVEQYF. CDR3 nucleotides: TGTGCCAGCAGCCAAAGCAGGGTGCGAGTCGAGCAGTACTTC.

The rearrangement uses TRBV19 and TRBJ2-3; unclear D gene. The CDR3 consists of 14 residues. The germline gives CDR1 LNHDA, CDR2 SQIVND (reference sequence). V shed 7 bases and J shed 0 bases, with 11 bases lying between them. The CDR3 nucleotides are TGTGCCAGTACCCCGGGCAGCAGCACAGATACGCAGTATTTT. It encodes CASTPGSSTDTQYF.

This chain connects TRBV6-1 to TRBJ2-1; D call uncertain. Germline CDR1 is MNHNS and CDR2 is SASEGT. V lost 5 bases and J 8 bases, leaving 10 bases between the germline ends. This CDR3 has 12 residues. The CDR3 spells CASSRTWDEQFF. CDR3 sequence (DNA): TGTGCCAGCAGTCGAACGTGGGATGAGCAGTTCTTC.

The chain uses TRBV4-3 and TRBJ1-2; unclear D gene. Germline assignment: CDR1 LGHNA and CDR2 YSLEER. V was shortened by 0 bases and J by 4 bases, with 12 bases between the two germline ends. CDR3 length equals 15 residues. The CDR3 DNA reads TGCGCCAGCAGCCAAGATAGAACGGCAGTCTATGGCTACACCTTC. Amino acids: CASSQDRTAVYGYTF.

The chain carries TRBV7-9 and TRBJ1-2; D gene unclear. CDR1 is SEHNR and CDR2 is FQNEAQ in the germline V gene (reference sequence). V was pared by 4 bases and J by 7 bases, with 13 bases between. This CDR3 comprises 13 residues. The CDR3 sequence is CASSSEHFLGYTF. In DNA form, the CDR3 reads TGTGCCAGCAGCTCAGAGCACTTTCTTGGCTACACCTTC.

This clone was observed once. J is TRBJ1-3 and V is TRBV7-2; 9 positions match TRBD1. Germline V CDR1 and CDR2: SGHTA, FQGNSA. V lost 5 bases, J lost 3 bases, and 8 bases stayed unmatched. This CDR3 has 16 residues. CDR3 residues: CASSPLTGGGGNTIYF. The DNA of the CDR3 is TGTGCCAGCAGCCCCTTAACAGGGGGCGGTGGAAACACCATATATTTT.

The chain has TRBV29-1 and TRBJ2-1, with 9 bases identical to TRBD1. J lost 8 bases, V lost 7 bases, and 12 bases had no gene match. This CDR3 is 14 amino acids long. Germline lookup yields CDR1 SQVTM and CDR2 ANQGSEA. CDR3 in amino acids: CSAPRTGVEDEQFF. CDR3 DNA: TGCAGCGCCCCACGGACAGGGGTGGAGGATGAGCAGTTCTTC.

This clone appeared once. The rearrangement uses TRBV7-2 and TRBJ2-1; TRBD2 might be the D (5 bases). Deletions cut 2 bases from V and 0 bases from J, with 5 bases between. CDR3 size: 14 residues. Germline V CDR1 and CDR2: SGHTA, FQGNSA. The chain's CDR3 is CASSLTSSYNEQFF. DNA for the CDR3: TGTGCCAGCAGCTTAACTAGCTCCTACAATGAGCAGTTCTTC. Full variable domain (missing parts from reference TRBV7-2 and TRBJ2-1): GAGVSQSPSNKVTEKGKDVELRCDPISGHTALYWYRQSLGQGLEFLIYFQGNSAPDKSGLPSDRFSAERTGGSVSTLTIQRTQQEDSAVYLCASSLTSSYNEQFFGPGTRLTVL.

V usage is TRBV5-4 and J usage is TRBJ2-5, with a weak D call TRBD2 (5 bases). CDR1 and CDR2 from the germline V gene are SGHNT and YYREEE (reference sequence). This CDR3 spans 12 amino acids. V was cut by 10 bases and J by 2 bases, with 12 bases left in between. Written as DNA, the CDR3 is TGTGCCGTCGGGGAAGGGCAAGAGACCCAGTACTTC. It specifies CAVGEGQETQYF. The full variable domain, in which reference TRBV5-4 and TRBJ2-5 provide the parts outside the CDR3, is ETGVTQSPTHLIKTRGQQVTLRCSSQSGHNTVSWYQQALGQGPQFIFQYYREEENGRGNFPPRFSGLQFPNYSSELNVNALELDDSALYLCAVGEGQETQYFGPGTRLLVL.

The chain couples TRBV30 to TRBJ2-7; D might be TRBD1 (5 bases). V was trimmed by 2 bases and J by 2 bases, leaving 10 bases between them. Looked up from germline, CDR1 is GTSNPN and CDR2 is SVGIG (reference sequence). This CDR3 is built from 13 residues. In DNA, the CDR3 is TGTGCCTGGAGTAAGGGGTTCCCCTACGAGCAGTACTTC. Amino acid sequence: CAWSKGFPYEQYF.

This rearrangement joins TRBV30 to TRBJ1-5, with 9 bases that match TRBD1. In germline, CDR1 is GTSNPN, CDR2 SVGIG (reference sequence). V lost 0 bases to trimming and J lost 5 bases; unmatched junction nucleotides: 14. The CDR3 loop spans 18 amino acids. In DNA form, the CDR3 reads TGTGCCTGGAGTGTCCCAAGGGACAGGGCAAAAGGGGATCAGCCCCAGCATTTT. Amino acid sequence: CAWSVPRDRAKGDQPQHF.

The chain combines TRBV7-9 with TRBJ2-2, with 11 bases aligning to TRBD2. V gave up 4 bases and J gave up 1 base; unmatched junction bases: 8. This CDR3 comprises 18 residues. The germline V gene encodes CDR1 SEHNR and CDR2 FQNEAQ (reference sequence). This CDR3 is CASSYSGRVDVNTGELFF. The CDR3 nucleotides are TGTGCCAGCAGCTATAGCGGGAGGGTCGACGTGAACACCGGGGAGCTGTTTTTT.

CDR3 nucleotide sequence: TGTGCCACCAGCAGAGATGGACAGGTCAGGGAGACCCAGTACTTC. Amino acids: CATSRDGQVRETQYF. The chain couples TRBV15 to TRBJ2-5; 7 bases fit TRBD1. Germline V gives CDR1 LNHNV, CDR2 YYDKDF (reference sequence). Unmatched junction bases numbered 6, after V lost 0 bases and J lost 5 bases. The CDR3 extends over 15 amino acids.

The rearrangement joins TRBV21-1 to TRBJ2-5; TRBD1, the D gene given by the table, was not confirmed from the DNA. TRBV21-1 corresponds to a pseudogene. There are 16 residues in the CDR3. CDR3 in DNA: TGTGCCAGCATCGGGTCCAGGGGGAATTGGAAAGAGACCCAGTACTTC. Translation: CASIGSRGNWKETQYF.

This chain joins TRBV28 and TRBJ2-7, with 11 bases identical to TRBD2. Germline lookup yields CDR1 MDHEN and CDR2 SYDVKM. The CDR3 length is 16 residues. Trimming took 4 bases from V and 1 from J; bases not matched to a gene: 6. The chain's CDR3 is CASSSASSGGSYEQYF. The CDR3 nucleotides read TGTGCCAGCAGTTCCGCTTCTAGCGGGGGGTCCTACGAGCAGTACTTC.

Of note for this clone: Additional DNA sequences in this sample encode the identical CDR3. This chain uses TRBV5-1 with TRBJ2-5, with TRBD1 as a possible D gene (6 bases). V lost 8 bases to trimming and J lost 1 base, with 12 bases between them. The CDR3 runs to 13 residues. Germline V gives CDR1 SGHRS, CDR2 YFSETQ. CDR3 nucleotide sequence: TGCGCCAGTACCGGACAGTCCCAAGAGACCCAGTACTTC. Translating it yields CASTGQSQETQYF.

V and J are TRBV5-4 and TRBJ2-7; 10 positions agree with TRBD2. The trim removed 7 bases at V and 2 bases at J, leaving 6 bases unmatched. The germline CDR1 and CDR2 sequences are SGHNT and YYREEE (reference sequence). This CDR3 comprises 14 residues. CDR3 residues: CASRPSGGAYEQYF. As DNA, the CDR3 is TGTGCCAGCCGCCCCAGCGGGGGGGCCTACGAGCAGTACTTC.

This rearrangement joins TRBV18 to TRBJ2-7, with no clear D. CDR1 is KGHSH and CDR2 is LQKENI in the germline V gene. The CDR3 contains 15 residues. V lost 4 bases and J lost 0, with 13 bases in between. The CDR3 is CASSLRTDSSYEQYF. In nucleotides, the CDR3 is TGTGCCAGCTCACTCCGGACGGATAGCTCCTACGAGCAGTACTTC.

The genes are TRBV25-1 and TRBJ1-2; D is possibly TRBD1 (5 bases). Germline lookup yields CDR1 MGHDK and CDR2 SYGVNS. The CDR3 totals 15 residues. Trimming stripped 1 base from V and 8 bases from J, with 17 bases between. CDR3: CASSESAGGNVGYTF. The CDR3 nucleotides read TGTGCCAGCAGTGAATCGGCGGGGGGGAACGTCGGCTACACCTTC.

The CDR3 sequence: CAIRGGTDYGYTF. The DNA for the CDR3 is TGTGCCATCAGAGGGGGGACGGACTATGGCTACACCTTC. V and J are TRBV10-3 and TRBJ1-2; D may be TRBD1 (6 bases). V gave up 6 bases and J gave up 3 bases, with 11 bases separating them. Germline V CDR1 and CDR2: ENHRY, SYGVKD. The CDR3 is 13 amino acids.